The 9 T cell receptor beta chains in this list originate from one sample, sequenced in a study of shared clonotypes between healthy human individuals. The protocol was immunoSEQ multiplex PCR, while the TCRdb copy is restricted to in-frame clones and leaves out a portion. The sample lists some 2,100,000 clones; approximately 96% were seen once. The source material was naive CD4+ T cells sorted from blood. Subset in this sample: CD45RA+ positively selected. The receptors come from a man aged 18 to 29 in good health.

This clone was detected once. The rearrangement links TRBV29-1 to TRBJ2-1; D is perhaps TRBD1 (6 bases). Between the trimmed V and J ends, which lost 0 bases and 6 bases, there was a span of 9 bases. CDR1 is SQVTM and CDR2 is ANQGSEA in the germline V gene. CDR3 length: 13 residues. In DNA, the CDR3 is TGCAGCGTTGAAGAACAGGGAATCAATGAGCAGTTCTTC. It specifies CSVEEQGINEQFF.

As regards this clone: This sample also contains other DNA sequences that code for the same CDR3. This rearrangement joins TRBV7-2 to TRBJ2-7, with 9 bases fitting TRBD1. Trimming took 6 bases from V and 2 from J; bases not matched to a gene: 8. Germline V gene sequence: CDR1 SGHTA, CDR2 FQGNSA. The CDR3 is 15 residues long. The CDR3 DNA follows: TGTGCCAGCAGTTCCGGGACAGGGCTAACCTACGAGCAGTACTTC. Protein: CASSSGTGLTYEQYF.

This chain links TRBV5-6 with TRBJ1-1, with TRBD1 matching over 9 bases. Germline values: CDR1 SGHDT, CDR2 YYEEEE. CDR3 size: 15 residues. V lost 5 bases, J lost 3 bases, and 8 bases stayed unmatched. The CDR3 sequence is CASSSDRGRDTEAFF. CDR3 coding DNA: TGTGCCAGCAGTTCCGACAGGGGGAGGGACACTGAAGCTTTCTTT.

V gene TRBV28 combines with J gene TRBJ1-2; 7 bases align to TRBD1. Looked up from germline, CDR1 is MDHEN and CDR2 is SYDVKM. The V and J ends lost 5 bases and 1 base, in that order; junction bases with no gene match: 4. This CDR3 has 14 amino acids. The CDR3 DNA reads as TGTGCCAGCAGTACCTCAGGGGGTAACTATGGCTACACCTTC. It translates to CASSTSGGNYGYTF.

V is TRBV6-6 and J is TRBJ1-3; 7 bases are a match to TRBD1. This CDR3 is built from 16 residues. V was pared by 4 bases and J by 4 bases, with 10 bases of the junction left unmatched. Germline V gene lookup returns CDR1 MNHNY and CDR2 SVGAGI (reference sequence). In DNA, the CDR3 is TGTGCCAGCAGTTGGGGGACAGAAAAAAAAGGAAACACCATATATTTT. It translates to CASSWGTEKKGNTIYF.

Comments on this clone: The sample has other DNA sequences that encode this CDR3 too. The V and J genes are TRBV9 and TRBJ2-7; the match to TRBD2 covers 13 bases. The CDR3 spans 16 residues. Germline CDR1 and CDR2: SGDLS and YYNGEE. The V segment lost 5 bases and the J segment 1 base; nucleotides outside the gene matches: 6. The CDR3 DNA is TGTGCCAGCAGTCCAACTAGCGGGAGGGCTTCCTACGAGCAGTACTTC. This sequence encodes CASSPTSGRASYEQYF.

About this clone itself: The identical CDR3 is also encoded by other nucleotide sequences in the sample. The DNA for the CDR3 is TGTGCCAGCTCACCATGGAGGGAGGGGACTGAAGCTTTCTTT. Protein product: CASSPWREGTEAFF. This chain joins TRBV18 and TRBJ1-1; D is possibly TRBD1 (5 bases). The CDR3 sequence is 14 residues long. Germline CDR1 reads KGHSH; CDR2 reads LQKENI. The V and J ends lost 2 bases and 5 bases respectively, with 12 bases between them.

The gene calls are TRBV7-9 and TRBJ2-3; 10 nucleotides align to TRBD2. The CDR3 is made up of 16 amino acids. J was trimmed by 1 base and V by 4 bases; bases with no gene match: 5. Germline CDR1 and CDR2: SEHNR and FQNEAQ (reference sequence). In DNA, the CDR3 is TGTGCCAGCAGCTCCCTCCTAGCGGGGGGCACAGATACGCAGTATTTT. The encoded protein is CASSSLLAGGTDTQYF.

As regards this clone: The identical CDR3 is also encoded by other nucleotide sequences in the sample. CDR3 coding DNA: TGTGCCAGCAGTTACTCTAGGACAGGGGGGTCCTACGAGCAGTACTTC. The encoded protein is CASSYSRTGGSYEQYF. The V call is TRBV6-5, the J call TRBJ2-7; TRBD1 matches at 10 bases. The V gene end was trimmed by 0 bases and the J gene end by 1 base; junction bases not matched to a gene: 3. This CDR3 spans 16 amino acids. Germline V gene sequence: CDR1 MNHEY, CDR2 SVGAGI.